This T cell receptor (beta chain) was obtained from a study of chemoradiotherapy in HPV16-positive cancers. Notes on the study in general: Non-HPV-specific T cells did not expand in tumors during treatment, whereas candidate HPV-specific clones and E7-related motifs did.

Assay used: immunoSEQ multiplex PCR; TCRdb lists only in-frame clones, some missing. The repertoire holds some 13,000 clones, with about four fifths as singletons. Details on this clone: What it binds is unknown.

V was shortened by 2 bases and J by 7 bases, with 17 bases between the two germline ends. The germline V gene has CDR1 LNHNV and CDR2 YYDKDF (reference sequence). This CDR3 comprises 15 residues. This clonotype originated in a human donor with HPV-associated anogenital cancer. The chain uses TRBV15 and TRBJ1-1, with a possible D match to TRBD1 (6 bases). This material was acquired from a patient who underwent chemoradiotherapy. CDR3: CATSRTSSRGGEAFF. CDR3 DNA sequence: TGTGCCACCAGCAGAACCTCCAGCAGGGGTGGTGAAGCTTTCTTT.